Following are 6 T cell receptor beta chains from one sample sequenced in a study of shared clonotypes between healthy human individuals. CD8 cells regarded as naive lacked CD45RO, were positively chosen for CCR7, and omitted terminally differentiated effector memory CD45RA+ cells. The method was immunoSEQ multiplex PCR; TCRdb's version includes in-frame clones alone and lacks a portion of them. This table holds around 2.1 million clones, about 92% found once. Material for sequencing was naive CD8+ T cells from PBMCs. These receptors all stem from a man aged 18 to 29 in good health. Some clones in this sample may be carry-over from other donors' samples.

CDR3 DNA: TGTGCCAGCAGTTTATTTAGCGGGAGTGTTAATACGCAGTATTTT. Protein sequence: CASSLFSGSVNTQYF. The V call is TRBV27, the J call TRBJ2-3, with 9 bases identical to TRBD2. Per the germline V gene, CDR1 is MNHEY and CDR2 is SMNVEV (reference sequence). The trim removed 1 base at V and 7 bases at J, leaving 6 bases unmatched. This CDR3 region has 15 residues.

The CDR3 is CATSSAGDLDTQYF. The CDR3 coding sequence is TGTGCCACCAGCAGTGCCGGAGATTTAGATACGCAGTATTTT. The rearrangement uses TRBV15 and TRBJ2-3; no definite D call. The CDR3 is 14 residues long. With 3 bases removed from V and 5 bases from J, the gap between germline ends came to 12 bases. Per the germline V gene, CDR1 is LNHNV and CDR2 is YYDKDF (reference sequence).

In the case of this clone: With a much larger clone just one base away, this may be a read error. The identical CDR3 is also encoded by other nucleotide sequences in the sample. The V call is TRBV11-2, the J call TRBJ2-7, with D unclear. The germline V and J ends were trimmed by 0 bases and 3 bases, with 3 bases remaining between them. This CDR3 comprises 12 residues. Per the germline V gene, CDR1 is SGHAT and CDR2 is FQNNGV. CDR3 in DNA: TGTGCCAGCAGCTTAGACGGCTACGAGCAGTACTTC. It translates to CASSLDGYEQYF.

V and J are TRBV2 and TRBJ1-2; possibly TRBD1 for D (5 bases). CDR3 length: 14 residues. V was clipped by 1 base and J by 4 bases, with 10 bases between them. Germline assignment: CDR1 SNHLY and CDR2 FYNNEI. The CDR3 sequence: CASSEVGAGYGYTF. The CDR3, as DNA: TGTGCCAGCAGTGAAGTAGGGGCTGGCTATGGCTACACCTTC. Complete variable domain (other parts from reference TRBV2 and TRBJ1-2): EPEVTQTPSHQVTQMGQEVILRCVPISNHLYFYWYRQILGQKVEFLVSFYNNEISEKSEIFDDQFSVERPDGSNFTLKIRSTKLEDSAMYFCASSEVGAGYGYTFGSGTRLTVV.

The chain recombines TRBV5-6 with TRBJ2-5; D uncertain. This CDR3 spans 16 amino acids. CDR1 SGHDT and CDR2 YYEEEE come from the germline V gene. Trimming took off 1 base at V and 2 bases at J, with 15 bases between the two ends. The CDR3 bases are TGTGCCAGCAGCTTGTTTGCCCTTGTGGCTCAAGAGACCCAGTACTTC. Translated, it gives CASSLFALVAQETQYF.

The rearrangement joins TRBV10-3 to TRBJ1-5; D gene uncertain. Trimming stripped 3 bases from V and 4 bases from J, with 13 bases between. Germline CDR1 reads ENHRY; CDR2 reads SYGVKD. There are 15 residues in the CDR3. The DNA of the CDR3 is TGTGCCATCAGTGACCCGGGAGTTGGTAATCAGCCCCAGCATTTT. Its translation is CAISDPGVGNQPQHF.